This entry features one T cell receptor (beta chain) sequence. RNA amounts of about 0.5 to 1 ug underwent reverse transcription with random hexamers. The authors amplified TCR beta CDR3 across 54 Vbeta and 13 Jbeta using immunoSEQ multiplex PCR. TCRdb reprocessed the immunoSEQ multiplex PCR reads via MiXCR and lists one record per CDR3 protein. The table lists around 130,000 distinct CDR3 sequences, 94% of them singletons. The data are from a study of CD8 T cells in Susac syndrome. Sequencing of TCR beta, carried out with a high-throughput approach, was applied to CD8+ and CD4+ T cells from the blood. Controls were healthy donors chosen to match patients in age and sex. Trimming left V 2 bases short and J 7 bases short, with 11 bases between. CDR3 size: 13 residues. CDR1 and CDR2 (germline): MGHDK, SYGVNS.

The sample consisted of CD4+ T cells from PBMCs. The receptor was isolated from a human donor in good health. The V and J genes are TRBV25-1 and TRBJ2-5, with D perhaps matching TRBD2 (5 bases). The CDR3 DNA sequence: TGTGCCAGCAGTGAAGGCGGGTATGGGACCCAGTACTTC. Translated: CASSEGGYGTQYF. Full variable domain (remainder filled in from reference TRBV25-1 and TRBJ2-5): EADIYQTPRYLVIGTGKKITLECSQTMGHDKMYWYQQDPGMELHLIHYSYGVNSTEKGDLSSESTVSRIRTEHFPLTLESARPSHTSQYLCASSEGGYGTQYFGPGTRLLVL.